Reported below is one T cell receptor (beta chain). Germline V gives CDR1 MNHEY, CDR2 SVGEGT. V shed 2 bases, J shed 12 bases, and the junction held 7 bases outside the gene matches. The CDR3 is 15 residues long. These data come from a study of blood T cell repertoires in COVID-19. Clones were sequenced by immunoSEQ multiplex PCR, and TCRdb holds only the in-frame ones, with some missing. The profile shows a few hundred thousand clones, 87% of them singletons. The chain uses TRBV6-2 or TRBV6-3 and TRBJ2-1, with 13 bases identical to TRBD2. Source material: PBMCs or T cells enriched from blood (not recorded which). This clonotype originated in a woman aged 18-29 years who had recovered from COVID-19. DNA for the CDR3: TGTGCCAGCAGTTACGGACTAGCGGGAGAAATGCGGCAGTTCTTC. It encodes CASSYGLAGEMRQFF.